These 27 T cell receptor beta chains originate from one sample sequenced in a study of cytomegalovirus exposure and HLA in healthy donors. The PCR contained 60 Vbeta and 13 Jbeta primers. Repertoires were generated with immunoSEQ multiplex PCR, while TCRdb's copy carries only in-frame clones and drops some. The data show 95,000 to 150,000 clones, more than 60% seen once. Sequencing input: PBMCs. All receptors derive from a young man in good health and CMV-seronegative.

This sequence joins TRBV19 and TRBJ2-1; the match to TRBD2 covers 8 bases. Per germline, CDR1 LNHDA and CDR2 SQIVND (reference sequence). The CDR3 is 15 amino acids. With 5 bases clipped from V and 4 bases from J, the junction kept 7 bases outside the gene matches. The chain's CDR3 is CASSFGGRTYNEQFF. Here the CDR3 DNA reads TGTGCCAGTAGTTTCGGCGGGAGGACGTACAATGAGCAGTTCTTC.

With respect to this clone: The germline gene is not matched at one end of the junction; a read error may be the cause. This sequence joins TRBV14 and TRBJ2-1; 8 bases align to TRBD2. The CDR3 totals 17 residues. Germline V lookup: CDR1 SGHDN, CDR2 FVKESK. The CDR3, as DNA: TGTGCCGGCAGCCTAACGCGGGGGGCACTACGTCGGGATGAGCAGTTCTTC. Translating it yields CAGSLTRGALRRDEQFF. Full variable domain (outside the CDR3, taken from reference TRBV14 and TRBJ2-1): EAGVTQFPSHSVIEKGQTVTLRCDPISGHDNLYWYRRVMGKEIKFLLHFVKESKQDESGMPNNRFLAERTGGTYSTLKVQPAELEDSGVYFCAGSLTRGALRRDEQFFGPGTRLTVL.

This chain uses TRBV19 with TRBJ2-7, with D hard to call. CDR3 length: 14 amino acids. The ends were cut back, 4 bases at V and 7 bases at J, with 17 bases in the middle. CDR1 and CDR2 from the germline V gene are LNHDA and SQIVND (reference sequence). The CDR3 region has the DNA TGTGCCAGTAGTACTTTAGGCAGGTGGGCTGAGCAGTACTTC. Encoded protein: CASSTLGRWAEQYF.

This clone has just a few counts. CDR3 bases: TGTGCCAGCAGCGTAGATAACAGGGGAGAGACCCAGTACTTC. It is translated as CASSVDNRGETQYF. The rearrangement uses TRBV9 and TRBJ2-5; TRBD1 matches at 7 bases. Unmatched junction bases numbered 3, after V lost 0 bases and J lost 4 bases. Germline V CDR1 and CDR2: SGDLS, YYNGEE. The CDR3 length is 14 residues. Supplemented by reference TRBV9 and TRBJ2-5, the full variable domain reads DSGVTQTPKHLITATGQRVTLRCSPRSGDLSVYWYQQSLDQGLQFLIQYYNGEERAKGNILERFSAQQFPDLHSELNLSSLELGDSALYFCASSVDNRGETQYFGPGTRLLVL.

The V and J genes are TRBV7-2 and TRBJ1-1, with 8 bases lining up with TRBD1. Germline trimming cut 2 bases from V and 2 bases from J; bases unmatched to any gene: 4. The CDR3 loop spans 15 amino acids. Germline V gene data show CDR1 as SGHTA and CDR2 as FQGNSA. CDR3 bases: TGTGCCAGCAGCTTATGGGACAGGAGAAACACTGAAGCTTTCTTT. Protein: CASSLWDRRNTEAFF.

This chain uses TRBV28 with TRBJ1-2; 10 bases line up with TRBD1. This CDR3 contains 14 residues. The V gene end was trimmed by 4 bases and the J gene end by 8 bases; junction bases not matched to a gene: 7. The germline gives CDR1 MDHEN, CDR2 SYDVKM. The CDR3 here is CASSSDRGSGGYTF. In DNA, the CDR3 is TGTGCCAGCAGTTCGGACAGGGGGAGTGGAGGCTACACCTTC.

The chain carries TRBV6-1 and TRBJ1-2; 8 bases match TRBD1. Germline V gene sequence: CDR1 MNHNS, CDR2 SASEGT. The junction had 0 bases not matched to a gene; V was cut back by 1 base and J by 8 bases. This CDR3 comprises 12 residues. The CDR3 DNA reads as TGTGCCAGCAGTGAAGGACAGGGGGGCTACACCTTC. Translating gives CASSEGQGGYTF.

The chain has TRBV9 and TRBJ2-2, with TRBD2 matching over 13 bases. CDR3 length: 16 residues. J was trimmed by 9 bases and V by 3 bases; bases with no gene match: 8. CDR1 is SGDLS, CDR2 YYNGEE, per germline. The CDR3 protein is CASSEHLGLAGRELFF. The CDR3, as DNA: TGTGCCAGCAGCGAGCACCTGGGACTAGCGGGGCGGGAGCTGTTTTTT.

V usage is TRBV10-2 and J usage is TRBJ1-4; possible D gene TRBD1, 6 bases. Germline V gene data show CDR1 as WSHSY and CDR2 as SAAADI. V lost 3 bases to trimming and J lost 10 bases, with 9 bases between them. The CDR3 totals 12 residues. The CDR3 here is CASSEIGGKLFF. CDR3 nucleotide sequence: TGCGCCAGCAGTGAAATAGGGGGAAAACTGTTTTTT.

The V gene is TRBV9, the J gene TRBJ2-1; 10 nucleotides agree with TRBD1. Trimming removed 4 bases from V and 8 bases from J; junction bases left unmatched: 3. Germline V gives CDR1 SGDLS, CDR2 YYNGEE. The CDR3 contains 13 residues. The CDR3 DNA is TGTGCCAGCAGCCGGGACAGGGGTTATGAGCAGTTCTTC. This codes for CASSRDRGYEQFF.

The genes are TRBV7-7 and TRBJ2-5; D is perhaps TRBD1 (5 bases). The CDR3 is 16 amino acids. Per germline, CDR1 SSHAT and CDR2 FNYEAQ (reference sequence). V dropped 4 bases and J dropped 5 bases, with 20 bases sitting between them. CDR3 loop: CASSSGPLGKGETQYF. CDR3 nucleotide sequence: TGTGCCAGCAGCTCTGGACCGCTGGGTAAGGGGGAGACCCAGTACTTC.

V is TRBV5-4 and J is TRBJ2-7; 11 nucleotides align to TRBD1. This CDR3 is 13 amino acids long. CDR1 and CDR2 from the germline V gene are SGHNT and YYREEE (reference sequence). V lost 4 bases and J lost 7; bases outside the gene matches: 4. The CDR3 sequence: CASSSRDRGEQYF. The CDR3 region has the DNA TGTGCCAGCAGCAGTCGGGACAGGGGGGAGCAGTACTTC.

This clone has only one observation. Its ends do not fully match the called genes, so a read error is possible. J is TRBJ1-1 and V is TRBV5-6; 9 nucleotides align to TRBD1. The germline V gene has CDR1 SGHDT and CDR2 YYEEEE. The CDR3 covers 16 residues. The CDR3 bases are TGTGCCGGCAGCTTGGGGACTGGGACAGGGCTCACTGAAGCTTTCTTT. Its translation is CAGSLGTGTGLTEAFF.

The gene calls are TRBV29-1 and TRBJ1-1; 8 nucleotides line up with TRBD1. CDR3 length: 14 residues. V shed 7 bases, J shed 0 bases, and the junction held 7 bases outside the gene matches. CDR1 is SQVTM and CDR2 is ANQGSEA in the germline V gene. CDR3 coding DNA: TGCAGCGCCGGGACAGGAAGTTTGAACACTGAAGCTTTCTTT. The encoded protein is CSAGTGSLNTEAFF.

A single count supports this clone. The chain links TRBV7-9 to TRBJ2-6; 7 nucleotides align to TRBD1. Germline V CDR1 and CDR2: SEHNR, FQNEAQ (reference sequence). After removal of 1 base from V and 0 bases from J, the junction contained 6 bases not matched to a gene. The CDR3 contains 18 residues. The CDR3 bases are TGTGCCAGCAGCTTAGGAACAGGGGTTTACTCTGGGGCCAACGTCCTGACTTTC. Translated, it gives CASSLGTGVYSGANVLTF.

The chain couples TRBV29-1 to TRBJ1-1, with 10 bases matching TRBD1. V shed 3 bases and J 1 base; nucleotides not matched to a gene: 5. The CDR3 covers 15 residues. Germline V gene sequence: CDR1 SQVTM, CDR2 ANQGSEA. The CDR3, as DNA: TGCAGCGTTGAGGGGGACAGGGGCAGGAACACTGAAGCTTTCTTT. As protein: CSVEGDRGRNTEAFF.

The chain uses TRBV7-9 and TRBJ1-2, with TRBD1 as a possible D gene (6 bases). Germline V gene lookup returns CDR1 SEHNR and CDR2 FQNEAQ (reference sequence). The CDR3 covers 15 residues. V dropped 6 bases and J dropped 4 bases, with 18 bases sitting between them. The CDR3 DNA follows: TGTGCCAGCAGACCAGACTCTGACAGGACCTATGGCTACACCTTC. This translates into CASRPDSDRTYGYTF.

The rearrangement uses TRBV6-5 and TRBJ1-3, with D unresolved. V was clipped by 6 bases and J by 0 bases, with 12 bases between them. Per germline, CDR1 MNHEY and CDR2 SVGAGI. CDR3 size: 15 residues. CDR3 in amino acids: CASRRAAGSGNTIYF. The CDR3 coding sequence is TGTGCCAGCAGACGAGCCGCGGGCTCTGGAAACACCATATATTTT.

This clone has a handful of counts. The V call is TRBV6-5, the J call TRBJ2-1; D is unresolved. Germline-derived CDR1 and CDR2 are MNHEY and SVGAGI. CDR3 length equals 15 residues. V was trimmed by 6 bases and J by 0 bases, leaving 12 bases between them. In nucleotides, the CDR3 is TGTGCCAGCAGCTTACAAATTCCCTCCTACAATGAGCAGTTCTTC. Translation gives CASSLQIPSYNEQFF.

This sequence joins TRBV29-1 and TRBJ2-7, with 8 nucleotides matching TRBD2. CDR3 size: 14 residues. Trimming at V came to 1 base and at J to 6 bases, leaving 8 bases not matched to a gene. CDR1 SQVTM and CDR2 ANQGSEA come from the germline V gene. The CDR3 region is CSVEVTGGASEQYF. The CDR3 bases are TGCAGCGTTGAAGTAACCGGGGGGGCTTCCGAGCAGTACTTC.

The rearrangement uses TRBV4-2 and TRBJ2-1, with 13 bases aligning to TRBD2. V lost 3 bases, J lost 4 bases, and 3 bases stayed unmatched. Germline CDR1 LGHNA, CDR2 YNFKEQ. This CDR3 is built from 16 residues. The CDR3 loop reads CASSHRTSGSYNEQFF. Here the CDR3 DNA reads TGTGCCAGCAGCCACCGGACTAGCGGGAGTTACAATGAGCAGTTCTTC.

In this sample, this clone turned up a few times. The chain recombines TRBV27 with TRBJ1-4, with TRBD1 as a possible D gene (6 bases). Per germline, CDR1 MNHEY and CDR2 SMNVEV (reference sequence). The CDR3 runs to 14 residues. Between the trimmed V and J ends, which lost 4 bases and 5 bases, there was a span of 11 bases. The CDR3 here is CASSSQGRNEKLFF. The DNA of the CDR3 is TGTGCCAGCAGTTCACAGGGCAGAAATGAAAAACTGTTTTTT.

The chain links TRBV11-2 to TRBJ1-5; a weak D match, TRBD1 (6 bases). The CDR3 is 14 amino acids. Trimming left V 5 bases short and J 9 bases short, with 17 bases between. Germline-derived CDR1 and CDR2 are SGHAT and FQNNGV. This CDR3 reads CASSPFGGPRPQHF. CDR3 nucleotide sequence: TGTGCCAGCAGCCCCTTCGGGGGGCCTAGGCCCCAGCATTTT.

The rearrangement uses TRBV6-5 and TRBJ2-2; D is ambiguous. The V and J ends lost 2 bases and 10 bases respectively, with 17 bases between them. The length of the CDR3 is 15 residues. Germline V gene sequence: CDR1 MNHEY, CDR2 SVGAGI. As DNA, the CDR3 is TGTGCCAGCAGTTACGAGGTTGTGACGGGTTTGGAGCTGTTTTTT. This codes for CASSYEVVTGLELFF.

This rearrangement joins TRBV5-1 to TRBJ1-2, with 8 positions matching TRBD1. This CDR3 region has 13 residues. CDR1 SGHRS and CDR2 YFSETQ come from the germline V gene. The V segment lost 1 base and the J segment 7 bases; nucleotides outside the gene matches: 3. The CDR3 sequence is CASSLQGATGYTF. DNA of the CDR3: TGCGCCAGCAGCTTGCAGGGGGCGACTGGCTACACCTTC.

This chain joins TRBV19 and TRBJ1-1, with 7 bases that match TRBD1. This CDR3 has 14 amino acids. After removal of 4 bases from V and 5 bases from J, the junction contained 7 bases not matched to a gene. The germline gives CDR1 LNHDA, CDR2 SQIVND (reference sequence). CDR3 in DNA: TGTGCCAGTAGTACAACATACAGGGGAACTGAAGCTTTCTTT. It specifies CASSTTYRGTEAFF.

The gene calls are TRBV5-1 and TRBJ2-5; TRBD1 might be the D (6 bases). Germline CDR1 reads SGHRS; CDR2 reads YFSETQ. The CDR3 consists of 13 residues. V was cut by 0 bases and J by 7 bases, with 10 bases left in between. In DNA form, the CDR3 reads TGCGCCAGCAGCTTGGGACAGGCCGGGACCCAGTACTTC. It specifies CASSLGQAGTQYF.